This T cell receptor (beta chain) is drawn from a study of identical twins (dated by TCRdb to about 2016). With respect to the entire study: TCR alpha and beta repertoires from monozygotic twins, unrelated adults of various ages and cord blood were deep-sequenced to test whether fetal clonotypes persist. To rule out contamination, the twin experiments were replicated at different times with different library preparation protocols. Here is what the overall study found, with its caveats: Fewer insertions were carried by abundant cord blood beta clonotypes, a similar but weaker trend appeared in young adult naive repertoires, and no such trend appeared in memory repertoires. Invariant T cells such as MAIT and iNKT could partly confound zero-insertion analyses, though diverse VJ usage argued against this for most clonotypes. In beta out-of-frame sequences, excess twin sharing was weaker, because having fewer shared sequences lowered the signal-to-noise ratio. Recombination models systematically underestimated out-of-frame TCR alpha sharing in monozygotic twins but agreed with sharing between unrelated individuals. Out-of-frame TCR alpha sequences shared between twins showed an excess of low generation-probability sequences compared with coincidental sharing between unrelated individuals. Because the same donors could not be followed over many years, the conclusions depended on cross-sectional statistical analysis.

Counted from cysteine to phenylalanine, this CDR3 has 15 amino acids. CDR3 DNA is the only sequence kept; it has 45 bases, read in frame from the first base. V is shortened by 6 bases, J by 5 bases, and the region joining them spans 19 bases. The germline V gene yields SGHTA for CDR1 and FQGNSA for CDR2. The library was prepared using 5' RACE. Sequencing was carried out with an Illumina HiSeq 2000. A universal primer binding site was introduced by template switching, and a unique molecular identifier was present in the final cDNA, enabling accurate counting of TCR cDNA molecules. Specific primers in the conserved constant-segment region were used to synthesize first-strand cDNA for TCR alpha and beta chains. To control for contamination, every cDNA library carried two barcodes: a SMART-Mk sample barcode plus Illumina barcodes. TruSeq adapter sequences and Illumina sample barcodes were added in two successive PCR steps. The TCR alpha and beta cDNA libraries were sequenced on the Illumina HiSeq platform using custom primers. For the original study's pipeline: MiGEC processed the raw reads to extract unique molecular identifiers, while MiXCR was used to determine the CDR3 positions. Recombination models were inferred per individual with the repgenHMM and IGoR tools using an EM algorithm. The analysis of shared clonotypes was done with the tcR package in R, with sharing normalized by the product of cloneset sizes. Out-of-frame nonproductive sequences were analyzed to study raw recombination free of thymic and clonal selection effects. TCRdb reanalyzed the raw reads on its own, using fastp at Q25 for trimming and MiXCR for clone calling, and kept in-frame beta chains. Rows merge per CDR3 protein into single entries with the most common DNA and genes. These V and J calls are TCRdb output, not the study's own analysis. The sample contains about 660,000 distinct CDR3 sequences, over 8.5% of them found a single time. In total, the top ten clones hold approximately 0.89% of the sample.

Only healthy Caucasian donors were included. The twin cohort consisted of three pairs of female monozygotic twins, all aged roughly 18 to 29 years. RNA for TCR libraries was isolated from peripheral blood mononuclear cells. This clonotype has only a few counts. Its recognized antigen is unknown. There are no base qualities to consult, and no much larger clone falls within one base. This same sample was also taken into another study, of yellow fever vaccine responses in identical twins. The second study's paper adds: The T cell response to vaccination in identical twins was reported by the authors to appear partly convergent and partly personalized. In identical twins, the study followed T cell clones that responded to the vaccine with precision.

The chain links TRBV7-2 with TRBJ2-5; 6 matching bases give a weak D call of TRBD1. The sequencing input was PBMCs. The receptor was derived from a woman aged 18-29 years in good health. The CDR3 corresponds to CASRSTGFTGETQYF. The DNA is as follows: TGTGCCAGCAGATCGACAGGCTTCACGGGGGAGACCCAGTACTTC.